The 12 T cell receptor beta chains listed next were all sequenced from one sample in a study of cytomegalovirus exposure and HLA in healthy donors (dated 2017 in TCRdb). The library was produced with the immunoSEQ multiplex PCR assay. For the multiplex PCR, a mixture combining 60 forward primers for TCR Vbeta segments and 13 reverse primers for TCR Jbeta segments was used. TCRdb mirrors the immuneACCESS table, restricted to in-frame sequences. Some clones are absent from its copies; in checked studies, under half trace to an unresolved V gene, and the reason for the others is unknown. In all, the sample holds about 86,000 clones, and approximately 70% of those were seen once. Around 8.4% of the sample is held by the ten biggest clonotypes. Material: PBMCs. These receptors all stem from a man aged 55 to 69 in good health and CMV-seronegative.

There are a few counts of this clone. V usage is TRBV19 and J usage is TRBJ2-2, with 10 bases identical to TRBD1. The trim removed 9 bases at V and 3 bases at J, leaving 10 bases unmatched. CDR3 length: 16 residues. CDR1 is LNHDA, CDR2 SQIVND, per germline (reference sequence). CDR3 sequence: CASLNRDRGHTGELFF. DNA for the CDR3: TGTGCCAGCCTAAACCGGGACAGGGGCCACACCGGGGAGCTGTTTTTT.

The chain recombines TRBV25-1 with TRBJ2-3; D is unresolved. V lost 3 bases to trimming and J lost 6 bases, with 13 bases between them. Germline V gene lookup returns CDR1 MGHDK and CDR2 SYGVNS. The CDR3 is made up of 14 amino acids. The CDR3 spells CASSDSLDPDTQYF. The CDR3 region has the DNA TGTGCCAGCAGTGATTCCTTAGATCCGGATACGCAGTATTTT. Full variable domain (missing parts from reference TRBV25-1 and TRBJ2-3): EADIYQTPRYLVIGTGKKITLECSQTMGHDKMYWYQQDPGMELHLIHYSYGVNSTEKGDLSSESTVSRIRTEHFPLTLESARPSHTSQYLCASSDSLDPDTQYFGPGTRLTVL.

Notes on this clone: Additional DNA sequences in this sample encode the identical CDR3. V gene TRBV7-2 combines with J gene TRBJ2-2; 9 bases match TRBD2. Germline V lookup: CDR1 SGHTA, CDR2 FQGNSA. The ends lost 5 bases at V and 2 bases at J; junction bases unmatched: 6. The length of the CDR3 is 16 residues. The CDR3 nucleotides read TGTGCCAGCAGCCGTAGCGGGGGACCAAACACCGGGGAGCTGTTTTTT. This codes for CASSRSGGPNTGELFF.

The rearrangement links TRBV28 to TRBJ1-1; TRBD1 agrees at 7 bases. This CDR3 spans 16 amino acids. Germline V CDR1 and CDR2: MDHEN, SYDVKM. Losses at the gene ends were 2 bases for V and 5 bases for J; bases not matched to a gene: 11. The CDR3 DNA sequence: TGTGCCAGCAGTTTAGCCGGCAGGGGGAGTGGAACTGAAGCTTTCTTT. Amino acid sequence: CASSLAGRGSGTEAFF.

The rearrangement joins TRBV7-2 to TRBJ2-5; TRBD2 matches at 11 bases. CDR1 is SGHTA, CDR2 FQGNSA, per germline. The CDR3 loop spans 14 amino acids. The J segment lost 3 bases and the V segment lost 5 bases, leaving 2 bases of the junction unmatched. The DNA for the CDR3 is TGTGCCAGCAGCCGACTAGCGGGGAAAGAGACCCAGTACTTC. Protein product: CASSRLAGKETQYF.

The gene calls are TRBV5-1 and TRBJ2-3; D possibly corresponds to TRBD1 (6 bases). V lost 0 bases, J lost 4 bases, and 12 bases lay in between. Germline CDR1 reads SGHRS; CDR2 reads YFSETQ. This CDR3 has 15 residues. In DNA, the CDR3 is TGCGCCAGCAGCTTGGTAGTACAGGGAGCAGATACGCAGTATTTT. Its translation: CASSLVVQGADTQYF.

The chain combines TRBV19 with TRBJ1-4; possible D gene TRBD1, 5 bases. Germline V gene data show CDR1 as LNHDA and CDR2 as SQIVND (reference sequence). The V gene lost 5 bases and the J gene lost 3 bases, with 13 bases spanning the gap. The CDR3 is 15 residues long. This CDR3 reads CASSPTQGANEKLFF. For the CDR3, the DNA is TGTGCCAGTAGTCCAACTCAGGGTGCTAATGAAAAACTGTTTTTT.

Here the CDR3 reads CAWSPWGDEQYF. CDR3 sequence (DNA): TGTGCCTGGAGTCCCTGGGGGGACGAGCAGTACTTC. The J gene is TRBJ2-7, the V gene TRBV30; a weak D match, TRBD2 (6 bases). Trimming cost V 2 bases and J 5 bases, with 10 bases left between them. This CDR3 contains 12 residues. Per germline, CDR1 GTSNPN and CDR2 SVGIG (reference sequence).

The table lists this clone with a few counts. This sequence joins TRBV5-6 and TRBJ2-5; TRBD1 might be the D (6 bases). CDR3 length: 15 amino acids. Per germline, CDR1 SGHDT and CDR2 YYEEEE. The V end was cut by 1 base, the J end by 2 bases, with 12 bases between. The CDR3: CASSLYQGQQETQYF. DNA for the CDR3: TGTGCCAGCAGCTTGTACCAGGGGCAACAAGAGACCCAGTACTTC.

This rearrangement joins TRBV27 to TRBJ2-2; TRBD1 matches at 9 bases. This CDR3 comprises 15 residues. V lost 6 bases to trimming and J lost 6 bases; unmatched junction nucleotides: 8. Germline V gives CDR1 MNHEY, CDR2 SMNVEV (reference sequence). The CDR3 DNA is TGTGCCAGCAGAACCGGGACAGGGAGGTCCGGGGAGCTGTTTTTT. Translating gives CASRTGTGRSGELFF.

The rearrangement uses TRBV27 and TRBJ1-5; D remains ambiguous. The CDR3 has 15 residues. Germline V gene lookup returns CDR1 MNHEY and CDR2 SMNVEV (reference sequence). Deletions cut 0 bases from V and 4 bases from J, with 10 bases between. CDR3 sequence reads: CASSLSWQTNQPQHF. The CDR3 DNA follows: TGTGCCAGCAGTTTATCGTGGCAGACAAATCAGCCCCAGCATTTT.

This clone was seen only once. This chain uses TRBV6-1 with TRBJ2-7, with 7 nucleotides matching TRBD2. The germline V gene has CDR1 MNHNS and CDR2 SASEGT. V lost 1 base and J lost 4; bases outside the gene matches: 4. This CDR3 spans 14 amino acids. The CDR3 sequence is CASSEGEGSYEQYF. The DNA for the CDR3 is TGTGCCAGCAGTGAAGGGGAGGGTTCTTACGAGCAGTACTTC.